This is a list of T cell receptor beta chains from one sample in a study of response to subunit inactivated influenza vaccine. TCRdb recomputed calls from the RT-PCR reads with MiXCR, one row per CDR3 protein. The sample holds some 850,000 distinct CDR3 sequences, roughly 20% seen once. The material was PBMCs from blood, obtained around 5 days after vaccination. The origin of the receptors is a man in his fifties or sixties who received an inactivated influenza vaccine. Each CDR3 is given without its conserved first and last residue.

j_call v_call cdr3_aa
TRBJ1-3 TRBV4-3 ASSHHGQVSGNTIY
TRBJ2-1 TRBV10-3 AISEKGAMRNNEQF
TRBJ2-1 TRBV5-6 ASSLSGVEQF
TRBJ2-3 TRBV7-2 ASSLVAHTDTQY
TRBJ2-5 TRBV7-2 ASSLSRVQETQY
TRBJ2-1 TRBV20-1 SARLFALHNEQF
TRBJ2-5 TRBV11-2 ASSLTSGRFQETQY
TRBJ2-2 TRBV4-1 ASSQGQTSNTGELF
TRBJ2-2 TRBV5-1 ASSLGQGGTTGELF
TRBJ2-1 TRBV9 ASSVRDSTYNEQF
TRBJ1-4 TRBV4-2 ASSQMPRVGGTGTNEKLF